The clone carrying this T cell receptor beta chain is labeled medium-sized based on frequency. The antigen is undetermined. This sample is drawn from a study of human CD8 memory T cell subsets. Study-level results: Apart from T cell receptor beta chains, no chains were sequenced in the study.

Total CD8+ T cells underwent enrichment via negative magnetic separation. The CDR3 is 13 amino acids. The germline CDR1 and CDR2 sequences are LNHNV and YYDKDF (reference sequence). A UMI-labeled 5' RACE approach was the method that produced the TCR beta libraries. TCRdb reprocessed the 5' RACE reads and reports one entry per CDR3 protein, with no DNA. Its clone listing holds approximately 9,900 distinct CDR3 sequences. The chain links TRBV15 to TRBJ2-7; lacking DNA, the TRBD1 call made by TCRdb goes unchecked. Material for sequencing was CD8+ T cells from PBMCs. The TCR sequence derives from a human donor in good health. This chain's CDR3 is CATSSRDSYEQYF.